This T cell receptor beta chain originates from a study of T cells in tumors and immune-related adverse events (dated by TCRdb to about 2021). Read against the paper, the sample's treatment or condition label means: nivolumab (PD-1 blockade) given before sampling. The DNeasy Blood and Tissue Kit was used to extract DNA from formalin-fixed paraffin-embedded specimens. The TCR beta locus was amplified and sequenced using the immunoSEQ assay, from which bulk TCR Vbeta CDR3 data were obtained. The original methods were these. CDR3s were excluded if they were non-productive, were shorter than 7 amino acids, or did not start with C or end with F/W. Analysis was limited to specimens with at least 1000 reads, and clonotypes were defined at the amino acid level. To compute clonality, Pielou's evenness was subtracted from 1. To equalize library sizes, abundance-weighted random subsampling with replacement was performed 100 times so that 95% confidence intervals could be reported. The Morisita overlap index was used to quantify repertoire overlap, and for each specimen the top 40 clones were checked for overlap with the irAE. Sourced from immuneACCESS, this table was stored by TCRdb with only in-frame sequences that have V and J called. A share of the clones is absent; for the studies checked, an unresolved V gene accounts for under half, and the remainder has no known explanation. Clonal size and the V and J genes are those of that table, whereas D and trimming came from the DNA. Counted in this sample were 10,000 or so clones; 85% to 95% of them appeared once. Around 1.5% of the sample lies in the top ten.

Trimming at the junction amounts to 3 bases on V and 0 bases on J, and the germline ends lie 3 bases apart. There are 12 amino acids in the CDR3, from cysteine to phenylalanine inclusive. The entry retains the CDR3 DNA only, 36 bases that are in frame from base 1. In the germline V gene, CDR1 corresponds to SGHRS and CDR2 to YFSETQ. A remark on this clone: There is no known antigen for this receptor. No much larger clone exists at a distance of one base, and base qualities are not known.

The V and J genes are TRBV5-1 and TRBJ2-5, with no confident D gene call. The sequenced sample was lymph node tissue, obtained from a patient treated with anti-PD-1 therapy. The receptor comes from a female donor with metastatic renal cell carcinoma. The CDR3 has the sequence CASSSYQETQYF. The DNA sequence follows: TGCGCCAGCAGCTCTTACCAAGAGACCCAGTACTTC. With all but the CDR3 taken from the reference TRBV5-1 and TRBJ2-5 genes, the full variable domain is: KAGVTQTPRYLIKTRGQQVTLSCSPISGHRSVSWYQQTPGQGLQFLFEYFSETQRNKGNFPGRFSGRQFSNSRSEMNVSTLELGDSALYLCASSSYQETQYFGPGTRLLVL.